This T cell receptor beta chain was found in a study of OX40 agonist ivuxolimab in advanced cancers. On the study more broadly: The study reported partial responses in three patients: one hepatocellular carcinoma, two cutaneous melanoma.

This CDR3 comprises 13 residues. V lost 3 bases and J lost 6; bases outside the gene matches: 1. From germline, CDR1 is SGDLS and CDR2 YYNGEE. Patients were ineligible given autoimmune disease history or systemic immunosuppression. Profiled with immunoSEQ multiplex PCR; TCRdb holds only in-frame clones, not every one. This table has approximately 54,000 clones, roughly nine tenths appearing once. Specimen: CD4+ or CD8+ T cells sorted from blood, collected in a trial of the OX40 agonist ivuxolimab. The sequence derives from an adult with an advanced solid tumor such as melanoma, head and neck, liver or kidney cancer. This chain joins TRBV9 and TRBJ2-1; 9 bases line up with TRBD1. The CDR3: CASSGGQGNEQFF. CDR3 DNA: TGTGCCAGCAGCGGGGGACAGGGCAATGAGCAGTTCTTC.